Below are 14 T cell receptor beta chains sequenced from a single sample in a study of T cells expressing NK-cell markers. For each CDR3 protein, TCRdb gives one entry from its re-call of the 5' RACE reads, without DNA. The repertoire table contains around 100,000 distinct CDR3 sequences. Sample: blood T cells: a sorted CD56 or NKG2C T cell subset, CD4+ or CD8+ T cells, or bulk PBMC T cells (not recorded which). The receptors stem from a woman between 18 and 70 years old in good health.

This chain joins TRBV9 and TRBJ2-2. Germline V lookup: CDR1 SGDLS, CDR2 YYNGEE. The CDR3 is 12 residues long. The CDR3 sequence is CASSVTTGELFF.

The genes are TRBV27 and TRBJ2-7; absent DNA, TCRdb's TRBD1 call cannot be checked. The CDR3 is 12 residues long. Per the germline V gene, CDR1 is MNHEY and CDR2 is SMNVEV (reference sequence). CDR3: CASQGLMNEQYF.

V is TRBV7-9 and J is TRBJ2-5; the D call from TCRdb, TRBD1, cannot be confirmed without DNA. Looked up from germline, CDR1 is SEHNR and CDR2 is FQNEAQ (reference sequence). The CDR3 is 13 amino acids. CDR3 protein: CASRGPGRETQYF.

The chain links TRBV19 to TRBJ1-1. Germline CDR1 is LNHDA and CDR2 is SQIVND (reference sequence). This CDR3 contains 12 residues. CDR3 loop: CASSMGPAEAFF.

CDR3 in amino acids: CSAGTGWSQETQYF. The V call is TRBV20-1, the J call TRBJ2-5; the TRBD1 assignment by TCRdb is unverifiable without DNA. CDR3 length: 14 residues. Germline V gene sequence: CDR1 DFQATT, CDR2 SNEGSKA (reference sequence).

The genes are TRBV12-3 or TRBV12-4 and TRBJ1-5; TCRdb returns TRBD1, unconfirmable since there is no DNA. This CDR3 has 15 residues. The CDR3: CASSPTGTVDQPQHF.

V is TRBV20-1 and J is TRBJ2-7; TCRdb's D call, TRBD1, is unchecked because there is no DNA. From germline, CDR1 is DFQATT and CDR2 SNEGSKA (reference sequence). There are 13 residues in the CDR3. The CDR3 reads CSADRGSSYEQYF.

The V gene is TRBV20-1, the J gene TRBJ1-5. The CDR3 sequence is 14 residues long. Per the germline V gene, CDR1 is DFQATT and CDR2 is SNEGSKA (reference sequence). This chain's CDR3 is CSAREAHLNQPQHF.

The CDR3: CASSQDDRAYEQYF. The chain joins TRBV4-2 to TRBJ2-7; without DNA, the TCRdb call of TRBD1 cannot be checked. Germline CDR1 and CDR2: LGHNA and YNFKEQ. The CDR3 extends over 14 amino acids.

The gene calls are TRBV20-1 and TRBJ1-5; lacking DNA, the TRBD1 call made by TCRdb goes unchecked. The CDR3 has 14 residues. Looked up from germline, CDR1 is DFQATT and CDR2 is SNEGSKA (reference sequence). The CDR3 loop is CSARPDISNQPQHF.

This chain's CDR3 is CASSQGRAYEQYF. The chain employs TRBV4-3 and TRBJ2-7. From germline, CDR1 is LGHNA and CDR2 YSLEER. The CDR3 runs 13 residues.

The chain links TRBV12-3 or TRBV12-4 to TRBJ1-2. The CDR3 has 13 amino acids. The chain's CDR3 is CASSPSREKSYTF.

This sequence joins TRBV7-9 and TRBJ2-7; the D gene TCRdb calls, TRBD1, cannot be checked with no DNA. Germline V gene lookup returns CDR1 SEHNR and CDR2 FQNEAQ (reference sequence). This CDR3 spans 13 amino acids. This chain's CDR3 is CASSLPEHRGQYF.

The rearrangement uses TRBV24-1 and TRBJ2-5; TCRdb names TRBD2, which stays unverified in the absence of DNA. This CDR3 is built from 15 residues. Germline CDR1 KGHDR, CDR2 SFDVKD. The CDR3 spells CATSDFPGGLETQYF.